The 21 T cell receptor beta chains reported below all come from one sample, sequenced in a study of blood T cells in healthy people across ages. Alongside a J-beta primer mix, a sample-barcoded 5' primer served in a second PCR lasting 7 to 11 cycles. TCRdb recomputed calls from the 5' RACE reads with MiXCR, one row per CDR3 protein. The sample records about 1.5 million distinct CDR3 sequences, roughly two fifths being singletons. The sequenced sample consisted of blood. All receptors derive from a woman aged 18-29 years in good health.

Only a few counts were recorded for this clonotype. This rearrangement joins TRBV29-1 to TRBJ2-1, with D possibly TRBD2 on 6 matching bases. CDR1 is SQVTM, CDR2 ANQGSEA, per germline. The CDR3 has 15 amino acids. V was trimmed by 5 bases and J by 7 bases, leaving 21 bases between them. The CDR3 is CSVPGGSAGLNEQFF. In DNA form, the CDR3 reads TGCAGCGTTCCTGGTGGGTCGGCGGGGTTAAATGAGCAGTTCTTC.

The V call is TRBV20-1, the J call TRBJ2-5, with 11 bases identical to TRBD2. In germline, CDR1 is DFQATT, CDR2 SNEGSKA (reference sequence). J was trimmed by 5 bases and V by 0 bases; bases with no gene match: 5. The CDR3 is 15 residues long. Written as DNA, the CDR3 is TGCAGTGCTAGAGACCCTCGGACTAGCGGGGAGACCCAGTACTTC. It translates to CSARDPRTSGETQYF.

The rearrangement joins TRBV7-2 to TRBJ2-7, with unresolved D. The V end was cut by 5 bases, the J end by 0 bases, with 11 bases between. Per the germline V gene, CDR1 is SGHTA and CDR2 is FQGNSA. The CDR3 spans 14 residues. CDR3 protein: CASSRTPSSYEQYF. In DNA form, the CDR3 reads TGTGCCAGCAGCCGTACTCCGAGCTCCTACGAGCAGTACTTC.

This clonotype was recorded a few times. At one boundary the junction diverges from the germline segment, which might be a read error. This chain links TRBV7-3 with TRBJ2-1; unclear D gene. Germline loops: CDR1 SGHTA, CDR2 FQGTGA. The CDR3 consists of 16 residues. The CDR3 DNA is TGTGCCAGAAGCTTAAGTCCGGATCTGAGGTACAATGAGCAGTTCTTC. The encoded protein is CARSLSPDLRYNEQFF. Full variable domain (outside the CDR3, taken from reference TRBV7-3 and TRBJ2-1): GAGVSQTPSNKVTEKGKYVELRCDPISGHTALYWYRQSLGQGPEFLIYFQGTGAADDSGLPNDRFFAVRPEGSVSTLKIQRTERGDSAVYLCARSLSPDLRYNEQFFGPGTRLTVL.

The V call is TRBV2, the J call TRBJ2-5; TRBD2 matches 13 bases. V trimming: 7 bases; J trimming: 12 bases; junction bases outside the gene matches: 11. The CDR3 runs 14 residues. Germline assignment: CDR1 SNHLY and CDR2 FYNNEI. The CDR3 nucleotides are TGTGCCAGCACTCGCACCGGACTAGCGGGAGATAAGTACTTC. This gives the protein CASTRTGLAGDKYF.

The chain is built from TRBV12-3 or TRBV12-4 and TRBJ1-2; D call uncertain. Trimming took 7 bases from V and 4 from J, leaving 16 bases between them. The CDR3 totals 14 residues. Written as DNA, the CDR3 is TGTGCCAGCAAAATGGCGGGTGGAGGCTATGGCTACACCTTC. Its protein product is CASKMAGGGYGYTF.

In this sample, this clonotype turned up a few times. CDR3 sequence (DNA): TGCAGTGCTGAAAAGAGAACGACAGACAATGAGCAGTTCTTC. The encoded protein is CSAEKRTTDNEQFF. The genes are TRBV20-1 and TRBJ2-1; tentatively, D is TRBD1 (5 bases). V was cut by 5 bases and J by 5 bases, with 16 bases left in between. This CDR3 contains 14 residues. CDR1 and CDR2 from the germline V gene are DFQATT and SNEGSKA (reference sequence).

Only a few counts were recorded for this clonotype. The J gene is TRBJ1-1, the V gene TRBV5-5, with TRBD1 matching 9 bases. V shed 6 bases and J 4 bases; nucleotides not matched to a gene: 13. The CDR3 contains 16 residues. Germline CDR1 is SGHKS and CDR2 is YYEKEE (reference sequence). The CDR3 DNA sequence: TGTGCCAGCAACCTCCCTCAGGGGACAGGGAGCACTGAAGCTTTCTTT. This encodes CASNLPQGTGSTEAFF.

The chain couples TRBV7-2 to TRBJ1-5, with 7 bases lining up with TRBD1. Germline trimming cut 1 base from V and 7 bases from J; bases unmatched to any gene: 7. Germline V lookup: CDR1 SGHTA, CDR2 FQGNSA. The CDR3 is 15 residues long. CDR3 residues: CASSLGDRVGQPQHF. The CDR3 DNA is TGTGCCAGCAGCTTAGGCGACAGGGTGGGCCAGCCCCAGCATTTT.

V gene TRBV20-1 combines with J gene TRBJ2-1; TRBD2 matches 10 bases. In germline, CDR1 is DFQATT, CDR2 SNEGSKA (reference sequence). Trimming at V came to 2 bases and at J to 5 bases, leaving 6 bases not matched to a gene. This CDR3 is built from 15 residues. The CDR3 loop reads CSARPAGGLHNEQFF. The CDR3 region has the DNA TGCAGTGCTAGACCAGCGGGGGGGCTTCACAATGAGCAGTTCTTC.

V is TRBV2 and J is TRBJ2-7; TRBD1 might be the D (6 bases). CDR3 length: 14 amino acids. Trimming removed 7 bases from V and 0 bases from J, with 13 bases in between. The V gene's germline CDR1 is SNHLY and CDR2 FYNNEI. The CDR3, as DNA: TGTGCCAGCAAGGGGGACCCGAGCTCCTACGAGCAGTACTTC. Its translation is CASKGDPSSYEQYF.

CDR3 sequence reads: CATSRDPIGRGNREAFF. The CDR3 DNA is TGTGCCACCAGCAGAGATCCCATTGGCAGGGGGAACCGTGAAGCTTTCTTT. The chain employs TRBV15 and TRBJ1-1, with 7 bases lining up with TRBD1. The CDR3 sequence is 17 residues long. Germline CDR1 reads LNHNV; CDR2 reads YYDKDF (reference sequence). V gave up 0 bases and J gave up 7 bases; unmatched junction bases: 14.

This clonotype came up a few times. The chain has TRBV18 and TRBJ2-1; D uncertain. V lost 0 bases and J 3 bases, leaving 12 bases between the germline ends. From germline, CDR1 is KGHSH and CDR2 LQKENI. The CDR3 spans 16 residues. CDR3 loop: CASSPPGGTVYNEQFF. The CDR3 DNA sequence: TGTGCCAGCTCACCACCTGGCGGAACCGTCTACAATGAGCAGTTCTTC.

The chain combines TRBV4-1 with TRBJ2-7, with D tentatively TRBD2 (5 bases). CDR1 and CDR2 from the germline V gene are MGHRA and YSYEKL. V was cut by 2 bases and J by 1 base, with 12 bases left in between. This CDR3 region has 15 residues. The CDR3 DNA reads TGCGCCAGCAGCCAACCCACCGGGATTTCCTACGAGCAGTACTTC. This translates into CASSQPTGISYEQYF.

The chain joins TRBV6-2 or TRBV6-3 to TRBJ1-2; tentatively, D is TRBD1 (6 bases). V was clipped by 5 bases and J by 7 bases, with 20 bases between them. Germline V CDR1 and CDR2: MNHEY, SVGEGT. The CDR3 covers 15 residues. CDR3 bases: TGTGCCAGCAGTACGGCGGACAGCCCCCTGAGTGGCTACACCTTC. Protein sequence: CASSTADSPLSGYTF.

This clonotype has more than one count but fewer than ten. This chain joins TRBV7-9 and TRBJ1-2; a possible D gene is TRBD1 (5 bases). Germline lookup yields CDR1 SEHNR and CDR2 FQNEAQ (reference sequence). The CDR3 spans 18 residues. Trimming cost V 1 base and J 10 bases, with 28 bases left between them. CDR3 loop: CASSLVKVSRVQFSDYTF. In DNA form, the CDR3 reads TGTGCCAGCAGCTTAGTAAAGGTCAGCAGGGTTCAGTTTTCGGACTACACCTTC.

Comments on this clonotype: This may arise from a read error, as a much more abundant clone is one base away. The chain has TRBV14 and TRBJ2-5, with TRBD2 matching 8 bases. Germline V gene lookup returns CDR1 SGHDN and CDR2 FVKESK. The CDR3 sequence is 15 residues long. CDR3 region: CASSEEGLGYNEQYF. CDR3 coding DNA: TGTGCCAGCAGCGAAGAGGGACTAGGTTACAATGAGCAGTACTTC.

This clonotype was recorded a few times. This rearrangement joins TRBV12-3 or TRBV12-4 to TRBJ1-2; D ambiguous. CDR3 size: 14 residues. V lost 6 bases and J 0 bases, leaving 11 bases between the germline ends. CDR3 coding DNA: TGTGCCAGCAGAACGGGAGTAGCTAACTATGGCTACACCTTC. Translating it yields CASRTGVANYGYTF.

The chain recombines TRBV4-3 with TRBJ2-2, with D possibly TRBD1 on 6 matching bases. The germline V and J ends were trimmed by 3 bases and 0 bases, with 8 bases remaining between them. Germline V gene lookup returns CDR1 LGHNA and CDR2 YSLEER. The CDR3 sequence is 15 residues long. The CDR3 spells CASSQGHSNTGELFF. For the CDR3, the DNA is TGCGCCAGCAGCCAGGGACATTCGAACACCGGGGAGCTGTTTTTT.

The table lists this clonotype with a few counts. The V and J genes are TRBV7-8 and TRBJ1-2, with 8 bases aligning to TRBD1. V lost 6 bases, J lost 7 bases, and 13 bases stayed unmatched. This CDR3 contains 15 residues. Germline CDR1 is SGHVS and CDR2 is FQNEAQ. The CDR3 coding sequence is TGTGCCAGCAGAGACGACAGGGGTAGGGGCGCTGGCTACACCTTC. It encodes CASRDDRGRGAGYTF. Full variable domain (missing parts from reference TRBV7-8 and TRBJ1-2): GAGVSQSPRYKVAKRGQDVALRCDPISGHVSLFWYQQALGQGPEFLTYFQNEAQLDKSGLPSDRFFAERPEGSVSTLKIQRTQQEDSAVYLCASRDDRGRGAGYTFGSGTRLTVV.

This chain links TRBV10-3 with TRBJ2-4; D not certain. TRBJ2-7 explains the end of the DNA better; the J call may be wrong. Germline CDR1 and CDR2: ENHRY and SYGVKD. CDR3 size: 13 residues. The CDR3 loop reads CAISESGHYEQYF. The DNA of the CDR3 is TGTGCCATCAGTGAGTCGGGCCACTACGAGCAGTACTTC.